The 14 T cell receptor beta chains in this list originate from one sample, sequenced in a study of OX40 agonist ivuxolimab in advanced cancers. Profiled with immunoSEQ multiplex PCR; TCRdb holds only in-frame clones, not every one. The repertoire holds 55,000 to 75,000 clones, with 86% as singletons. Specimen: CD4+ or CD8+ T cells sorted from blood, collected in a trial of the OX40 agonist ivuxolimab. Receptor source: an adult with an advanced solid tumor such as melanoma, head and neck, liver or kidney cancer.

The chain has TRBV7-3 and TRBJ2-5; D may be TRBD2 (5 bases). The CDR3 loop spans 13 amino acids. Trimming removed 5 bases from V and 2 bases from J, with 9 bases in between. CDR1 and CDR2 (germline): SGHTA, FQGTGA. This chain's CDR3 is CASSQSGQETQYF. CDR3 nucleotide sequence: TGTGCCAGCAGCCAGAGCGGTCAAGAGACCCAGTACTTC. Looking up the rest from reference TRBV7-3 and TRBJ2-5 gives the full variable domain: GAGVSQTPSNKVTEKGKYVELRCDPISGHTALYWYRQSLGQGPEFLIYFQGTGAADDSGLPNDRFFAVRPEGSVSTLKIQRTERGDSAVYLCASSQSGQETQYFGPGTRLLVL.

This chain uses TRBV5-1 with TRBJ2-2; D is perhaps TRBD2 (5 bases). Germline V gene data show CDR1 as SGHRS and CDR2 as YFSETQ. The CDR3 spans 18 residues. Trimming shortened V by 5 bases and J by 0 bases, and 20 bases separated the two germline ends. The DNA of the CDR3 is TGCGCCAGCAGTATGCTTGTCGGGGAGAGCACGAACACCGGGGAGCTGTTTTTT. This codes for CASSMLVGESTNTGELFF.

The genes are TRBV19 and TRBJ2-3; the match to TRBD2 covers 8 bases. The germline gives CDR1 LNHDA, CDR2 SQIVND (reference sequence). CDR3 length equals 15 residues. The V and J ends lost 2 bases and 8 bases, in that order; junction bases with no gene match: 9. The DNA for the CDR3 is TGTGCCAGTAGTATATCCGGGACTAGGTCAGGTACGCAGTATTTT. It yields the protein CASSISGTRSGTQYF.

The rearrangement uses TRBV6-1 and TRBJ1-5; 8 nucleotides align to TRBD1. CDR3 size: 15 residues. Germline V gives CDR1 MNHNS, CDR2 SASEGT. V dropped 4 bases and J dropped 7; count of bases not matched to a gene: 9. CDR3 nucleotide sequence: TGTGCCAGCAGTGTACTGGACAGGGCAGAGCAGCCCCAGCATTTT. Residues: CASSVLDRAEQPQHF.

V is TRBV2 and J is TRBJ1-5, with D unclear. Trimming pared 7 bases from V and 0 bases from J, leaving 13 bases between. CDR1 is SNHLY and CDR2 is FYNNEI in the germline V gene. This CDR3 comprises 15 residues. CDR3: CASNMGSYSNQPQHF. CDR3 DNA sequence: TGTGCCAGCAACATGGGCAGTTATAGCAATCAGCCCCAGCATTTT.

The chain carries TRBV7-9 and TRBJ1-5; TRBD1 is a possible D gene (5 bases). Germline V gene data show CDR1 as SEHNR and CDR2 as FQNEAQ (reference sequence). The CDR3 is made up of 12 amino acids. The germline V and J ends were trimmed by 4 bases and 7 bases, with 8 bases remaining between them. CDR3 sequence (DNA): TGTGCCAGCAGCTCAGACAGCCAGCCCCAGCATTTT. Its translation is CASSSDSQPQHF.

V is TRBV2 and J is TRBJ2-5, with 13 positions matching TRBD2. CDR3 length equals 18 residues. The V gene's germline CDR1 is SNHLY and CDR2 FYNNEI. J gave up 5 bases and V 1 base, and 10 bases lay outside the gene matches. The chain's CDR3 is CASSEGLAGGWIAETQYF. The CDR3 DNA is TGTGCCAGCAGTGAAGGACTAGCGGGAGGTTGGATCGCGGAGACCCAGTACTTC.

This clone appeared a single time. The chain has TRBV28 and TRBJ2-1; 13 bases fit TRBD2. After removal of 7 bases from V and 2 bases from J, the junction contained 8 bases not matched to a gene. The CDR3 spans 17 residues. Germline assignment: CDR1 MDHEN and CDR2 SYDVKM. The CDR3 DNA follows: TGTGCCAGCAAGGGGACTAGCGGGAAGCGGGCCTACAATGAGCAGTTCTTC. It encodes CASKGTSGKRAYNEQFF.

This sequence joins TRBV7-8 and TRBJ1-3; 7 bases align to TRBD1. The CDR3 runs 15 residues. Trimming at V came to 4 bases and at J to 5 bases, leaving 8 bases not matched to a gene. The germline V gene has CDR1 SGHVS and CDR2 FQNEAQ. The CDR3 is CASSSTRQGRNTIYF. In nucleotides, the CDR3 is TGTGCCAGCAGCTCAACTCGACAGGGAAGAAACACCATATATTTT.

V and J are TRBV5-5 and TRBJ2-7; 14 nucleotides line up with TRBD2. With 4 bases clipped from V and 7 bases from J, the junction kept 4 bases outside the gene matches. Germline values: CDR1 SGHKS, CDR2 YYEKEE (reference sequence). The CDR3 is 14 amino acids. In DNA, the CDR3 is TGTGCCAGCAGCGGGACTAGCGGGAGTGGAGAGCAGTACTTC. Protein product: CASSGTSGSGEQYF.

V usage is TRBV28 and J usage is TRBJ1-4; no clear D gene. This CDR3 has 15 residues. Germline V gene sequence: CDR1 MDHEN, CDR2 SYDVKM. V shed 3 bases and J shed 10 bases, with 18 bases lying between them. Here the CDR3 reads CASSLSAARGRKLFF. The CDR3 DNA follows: TGTGCCAGCAGTTTGAGTGCGGCACGGGGTCGAAAACTGTTTTTT.

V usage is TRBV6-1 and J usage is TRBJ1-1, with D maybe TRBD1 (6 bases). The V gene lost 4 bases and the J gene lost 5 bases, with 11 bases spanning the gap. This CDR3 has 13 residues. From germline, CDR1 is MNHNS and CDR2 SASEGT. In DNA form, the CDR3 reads TGTGCCAGCAGTGCGGCAGGGGTAACTGAAGCTTTCTTT. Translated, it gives CASSAAGVTEAFF.

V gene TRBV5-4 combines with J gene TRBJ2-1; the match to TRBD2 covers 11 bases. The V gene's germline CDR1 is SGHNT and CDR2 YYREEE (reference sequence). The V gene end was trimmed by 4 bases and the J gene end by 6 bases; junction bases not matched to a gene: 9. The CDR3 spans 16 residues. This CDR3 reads CASSPQLAGERNEQFF. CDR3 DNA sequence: TGTGCCAGCAGCCCCCAACTAGCGGGAGAGCGCAATGAGCAGTTCTTC. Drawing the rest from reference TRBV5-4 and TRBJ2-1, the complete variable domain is ETGVTQSPTHLIKTRGQQVTLRCSSQSGHNTVSWYQQALGQGPQFIFQYYREEENGRGNFPPRFSGLQFPNYSSELNVNALELDDSALYLCASSPQLAGERNEQFFGPGTRLTVL.

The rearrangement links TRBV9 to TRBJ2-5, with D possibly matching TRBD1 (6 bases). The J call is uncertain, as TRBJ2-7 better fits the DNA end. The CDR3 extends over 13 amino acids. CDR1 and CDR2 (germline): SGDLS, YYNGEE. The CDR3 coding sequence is TGTGCCAGCAGCGCCCAACAGGGATCCGAGCAGTACTTC. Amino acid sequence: CASSAQQGSEQYF.